The 6 T cell receptor beta chains below were found in one sample sequenced in a study of Graves' ophthalmopathy and Graves' hyperthyroidism. As the template, RNA transcripts were used to amplify TCR beta CDR3 regions. Second-round multiplex PCR came after a first-round RT-PCR that employed HTBI primers. TCRdb re-called the multiplex PCR reads through MiXCR, storing one row per CDR3 protein. The table records around 590,000 distinct CDR3 sequences, about 35% of them present only once. Sequenced sample: peripheral blood or thyroid tissue (not recorded which). These receptors were obtained from an adult man with Graves' hyperthyroidism.

The sample holds many counts of this clonotype. J is TRBJ1-2 and V is TRBV12-3 or TRBV12-4; D might be TRBD1 (6 bases). V was cut by 4 bases and J by 5 bases, with 11 bases left in between. This CDR3 has 13 amino acids. The DNA for the CDR3 is TGTGCCAGCAGTTCCCAGGGGCTGTATGGCTACACCTTC. It yields the protein CASSSQGLYGYTF.

A word on this clonotype: A much larger clone differs by one base, so this may be a read error. The V call is TRBV5-5, the J call TRBJ2-5; possibly TRBD1 or TRBD2 for D (6 bases each). The J call is in doubt because the DNA end fits TRBJ2-7 better. The CDR3 has 15 residues. CDR1 SGHKS and CDR2 YYEKEE come from the germline V gene (reference sequence). CDR3 protein: CAGSLRDTVSYEQYF. The CDR3 DNA is TGTGCCGGCAGCTTGCGGGACACCGTCTCCTACGAGCAGTACTTC.

About this clonotype itself: This may be a read error: a much more frequent sequence differs by one nucleotide. The chain recombines TRBV12-3 or TRBV12-4 with TRBJ2-7, with D possibly matching TRBD1 (6 bases). This CDR3 spans 12 amino acids. Between the trimmed V and J ends, which lost 3 bases and 6 bases, there was a span of 9 bases. The CDR3 region has the DNA TGTGCCAGCAGTTTCGCAGGGGTCGAGCAGTACTTC. Encoded protein: CASSFAGVEQYF.

The chain employs TRBV7-9 and TRBJ2-3; D might be TRBD1 (5 bases). Germline V gene data show CDR1 as SEHNR and CDR2 as FQNEAQ (reference sequence). Trimming pared 1 base from V and 4 bases from J, leaving 6 bases between. The length of the CDR3 is 13 residues. CDR3 nucleotides: TGTGCCAGCAGCTTAGGGGGCCCAGATACGCAGTATTTT. It specifies CASSLGGPDTQYF.

This clonotype was seen many times. The junction departs from germline at one end; a sequencing error may be responsible. This rearrangement joins TRBV5-1 to TRBJ1-1; D gene uncertain. The CDR3 has 13 amino acids. Germline-derived CDR1 and CDR2 are SGHRS and YFSETQ. The CDR3 DNA is TGTGCTAGCAGCTTAGGTTTGAACACTGAAGCTTTCTTT. Its protein is CASSLGLNTEAFF.

This clonotype was recorded many times. CDR3 sequence reads: CASSLSVQGYEQYF. As DNA, the CDR3 is TGTGCCAGCAGCTTGAGCGTACAGGGGTACGAGCAGTACTTC. This chain connects TRBV5-5 to TRBJ2-7; 7 nucleotides agree with TRBD1. The CDR3 has 14 amino acids. Germline V gene data show CDR1 as SGHKS and CDR2 as YYEKEE (reference sequence). Trimming at V came to 1 base and at J to 4 bases, leaving 5 bases not matched to a gene.